This T cell receptor beta chain was observed in a study of blood T cell repertoires in COVID-19. Study-wide context: Some COVID-19 samples were acute and others convalescent; all came from the United States, Italy and Spain. The analysed material was cDNA or gDNA that came from T cells, B-cell-depleted T cells, or PBMCs.

Germline values: CDR1 SEHNR, CDR2 FQNEAQ (reference sequence). The CDR3 has 12 amino acids. Unmatched junction bases numbered 3, after V lost 4 bases and J lost 9 bases. As processed by the authors: Estimation of nucleated cell counts relied on the amplification of reference gene primers. Clones were read by immunoSEQ multiplex PCR, and TCRdb kept only the in-frame ones, dropping some. V, J and clone size reflect that table, while D and trimming were determined from the DNA. This table holds around 180,000 clones, 80% to 90% found once. Sequenced sample: peripheral blood. The J gene is TRBJ2-1, the V gene TRBV7-9; TRBD1 agrees at 7 bases. The source of this sequence is a man in his 60s with acute or convalescent COVID-19. DNA for the CDR3: TGTGCCAGCAGCTCACAGGGGTTTGAGCAGTTCTTC. Its translation is CASSSQGFEQFF.